Following are 27 T cell receptor beta chains from one sample sequenced in a study of T cell responses to AZD1222 COVID-19 vaccine. The data were produced by immunoSEQ multiplex PCR, yet TCRdb's version contains in-frame clones alone and is incomplete. The repertoire has some 170,000 clones, over 85% of them found once; the top ten carry around 3%. The sequencing here drew on peripheral blood, taken on day 0 of AZD1222 vaccination. These receptors were taken from an adult in good health.

This clone was observed a few times. The chain employs TRBV5-1 and TRBJ1-2, with 7 bases aligning to TRBD1. After removal of 7 bases from V and 1 base from J, the junction contained 7 bases not matched to a gene. Germline assignment: CDR1 SGHRS and CDR2 YFSETQ. The CDR3 covers 14 residues. CDR3 bases: TGCGCCAGCGGCCCGACAGGGCTTAACTATGGCTACACCTTC. It specifies CASGPTGLNYGYTF.

The rearrangement links TRBV28 to TRBJ2-1, with 7 bases identical to TRBD2. The CDR3 length is 15 residues. The trim removed 6 bases at V and 5 bases at J, leaving 10 bases unmatched. Germline values: CDR1 MDHEN, CDR2 SYDVKM. CDR3 amino acids: CASSPGWTRDNEQFF. CDR3 nucleotide sequence: TGTGCCAGCAGCCCCGGTTGGACTAGGGACAATGAGCAGTTCTTC.

The rearrangement links TRBV5-4 to TRBJ2-5; 8 positions match TRBD2. The CDR3 is 15 amino acids. V was clipped by 0 bases and J by 4 bases; unmatched bases: 5. Germline loops: CDR1 SGHNT, CDR2 YYREEE (reference sequence). The CDR3 bases are TGTGCCAGCAGCTTGGACTTGCTAGCGGGAGAGACCCAGTACTTC. The encoded protein is CASSLDLLAGETQYF.

The V call is TRBV27, the J call TRBJ1-5; 8 nucleotides agree with TRBD1. In germline, CDR1 is MNHEY, CDR2 SMNVEV (reference sequence). Unmatched junction bases numbered 7, after V lost 3 bases and J lost 0 bases. This CDR3 has 17 residues. DNA for the CDR3: TGTGCCAGCAGTTTTCTCGGACAGGGCAGTAGCAATCAGCCCCAGCATTTT. Its translation: CASSFLGQGSSNQPQHF.

The rearrangement joins TRBV3-1 (or the pseudogene TRBV3-2) to TRBJ1-4; D may be TRBD1 (5 bases). Germline V gene lookup returns CDR1 LGHDT and CDR2 YNNKEL (reference sequence). Trimming shortened V by 0 bases and J by 5 bases, and 10 bases separated the two germline ends. This CDR3 spans 15 amino acids. This CDR3 is CASSQDRDGNEKLFF. In DNA, the CDR3 is TGTGCCAGCAGCCAAGATCGGGACGGGAATGAAAAACTGTTTTTT.

This clone was detected only once. The chain is built from TRBV12-5 and TRBJ1-4; D possibly corresponds to TRBD1 (6 bases). CDR3 length: 15 amino acids. Germline V gene data show CDR1 as LGHNT and CDR2 as FRNRAP. V was trimmed by 6 bases and J by 8 bases, leaving 19 bases between them. CDR3 residues: CASGTTGGAEEKLFF. The CDR3 DNA reads as TGTGCTAGTGGGACCACTGGGGGGGCTGAGGAAAAACTGTTTTTT. The full variable domain, its missing parts supplied by reference TRBV12-5 and TRBJ1-4, is DARVTQTPRHKVTEMGQEVTMRCQPILGHNTVFWYRQTMMQGLELLAYFRNRAPLDDSGMPKDRFSAEMPDATLATLKIQPSEPRDSAVYFCASGTTGGAEEKLFFGSGTQLSVL.

This chain connects TRBV15 to TRBJ2-1; 8 nucleotides match TRBD2. The CDR3 extends over 17 amino acids. Germline CDR1 reads LNHNV; CDR2 reads YYDKDF (reference sequence). V trimming: 1 base; J trimming: 10 bases; junction bases outside the gene matches: 15. CDR3 protein: CATSRVEAGVWYAEQFF. CDR3 nucleotide sequence: TGTGCCACCAGCAGAGTAGAAGCGGGAGTATGGTATGCCGAGCAGTTCTTC.

In regard to this clone: Other DNA variants within this sample encode the same CDR3. The gene calls are TRBV29-1 and TRBJ2-7; perhaps D is TRBD1 or TRBD2 (5 bases each). Trimming took off 5 bases at V and 1 base at J, with 12 bases between the two ends. Germline CDR1 SQVTM, CDR2 ANQGSEA. This CDR3 comprises 13 residues. This CDR3 reads CSVLRDGSYEQYF. For the CDR3, the DNA is TGCAGCGTTCTACGGGACGGTTCCTACGAGCAGTACTTC.

The rearrangement uses TRBV3-1 (or the pseudogene TRBV3-2) and TRBJ2-7; 10 nucleotides line up with TRBD2. V lost 5 bases and J lost 7; bases outside the gene matches: 8. This CDR3 spans 14 amino acids. CDR1 and CDR2 from the germline V gene are LGHDT and YNNKEL (reference sequence). This chain's CDR3 is CASSDGAGGREQYF. CDR3 DNA sequence: TGTGCCAGCAGCGACGGAGCGGGGGGGAGGGAGCAGTACTTC.

This chain uses TRBV6-4 with TRBJ2-1, with 7 nucleotides matching TRBD1. J gave up 7 bases and V 4 bases, and 7 bases lay outside the gene matches. Germline V CDR1 and CDR2: MRHNA, SNTAGT. The CDR3 length is 14 residues. The CDR3: CASSVGRGSNEQFF. CDR3 in DNA: TGTGCCAGCAGTGTCGGCAGGGGGTCAAATGAGCAGTTCTTC.

The CDR3 spells CASRITGGGETQYF. CDR3 in DNA: TGCGCCAGCAGGATCACAGGGGGCGGGGAGACCCAGTACTTC. V usage is TRBV10-2 and J usage is TRBJ2-5, with 9 bases fitting TRBD1. Losses at the gene ends were 6 bases for V and 5 bases for J; bases not matched to a gene: 7. The CDR3 runs 14 residues. In germline, CDR1 is WSHSY, CDR2 SAAADI.

There are a few counts of this clone. The gene calls are TRBV5-6 and TRBJ2-3; D assignment may be TRBD1 or TRBD2 (5 bases each). The germline V gene has CDR1 SGHDT and CDR2 YYEEEE. Trimming took 2 bases from V and 9 from J, leaving 13 bases between them. The CDR3 covers 13 residues. The CDR3 region has the DNA TGTGCCAGCAGCTTCGGGACGACGCAAACGCAGTATTTT. Translating it yields CASSFGTTQTQYF.

V and J are TRBV7-9 and TRBJ2-7; 7 bases fit TRBD1. J gave up 2 bases and V 6 bases, and 7 bases lay outside the gene matches. From germline, CDR1 is SEHNR and CDR2 FQNEAQ (reference sequence). The CDR3 consists of 14 residues. CDR3 bases: TGTGCCAGCAGTTCCCGGGACAGCCCCTACGAGCAGTACTTC. Its translation: CASSSRDSPYEQYF. The whole variable domain, remainder taken from reference TRBV7-9 and TRBJ2-7, is DTGVSQNPRHKITKRGQNVTFRCDPISEHNRLYWYRQTLGQGPEFLTYFQNEAQLEKSRLLSDRFSAERPKGSFSTLEIQRTEQGDSAMYLCASSSRDSPYEQYFGPGTRLTVT.

This chain uses TRBV4-1 with TRBJ2-1; TRBD1 matches at 7 bases. The germline gives CDR1 MGHRA, CDR2 YSYEKL. Trimming at V came to 2 bases and at J to 8 bases, leaving 9 bases not matched to a gene. This CDR3 contains 15 residues. CDR3 region: CASSQRDRESDEQFF. The CDR3 coding sequence is TGCGCCAGCAGCCAAAGAGACAGGGAGAGCGATGAGCAGTTCTTC.

CDR3 in amino acids: CASSYPSGSIVDTQYF. The CDR3 DNA follows: TGTGCCAGCAGTTATCCTAGCGGGAGTATTGTAGATACGCAGTATTTT. This chain uses TRBV6-6 with TRBJ2-3, with 10 positions matching TRBD2. This CDR3 spans 16 amino acids. Losses at the gene ends were 3 bases for V and 5 bases for J; bases not matched to a gene: 8. Germline CDR1 MNHNY, CDR2 SVGAGI (reference sequence).

V usage is TRBV5-4 and J usage is TRBJ2-3; the match to TRBD2 covers 8 bases. CDR1 and CDR2 (germline): SGHNT, YYREEE (reference sequence). This CDR3 region has 14 residues. Trimming took 7 bases from V and 1 from J; bases not matched to a gene: 5. CDR3 nucleotide sequence: TGTGCCAGCTCGGGAGGGTCCGGCACAGATACGCAGTATTTT. Translation gives CASSGGSGTDTQYF.

The V call is TRBV19, the J call TRBJ2-7, with D tentatively TRBD1 (6 bases). V was trimmed by 6 bases and J by 6 bases, leaving 15 bases between them. This CDR3 spans 13 amino acids. Germline values: CDR1 LNHDA, CDR2 SQIVND (reference sequence). The DNA for the CDR3 is TGTGCCAGTAGATTCTCAGGGGCGGCCGAGCAGTACTTC. Amino acids: CASRFSGAAEQYF.

CDR3 nucleotide sequence: TGCGCCAGCAGCTTGATCGGTAGAATGGAAGCGGCTTTCTTT. This gives the protein CASSLIGRMEAAFF. The rearrangement uses TRBV5-1 and TRBJ1-1; D call uncertain. Germline CDR1 and CDR2: SGHRS and YFSETQ. This CDR3 is built from 14 residues. V was cut by 1 base and J by 11 bases, with 18 bases left in between.

For this clone: This sample also contains other DNA sequences that code for the same CDR3. The rearrangement links TRBV7-9 to TRBJ1-5; D possibly corresponds to TRBD1 (5 bases). The CDR3 covers 12 residues. Germline V gene lookup returns CDR1 SEHNR and CDR2 FQNEAQ (reference sequence). Trimming cost V 5 bases and J 6 bases, with 8 bases left between them. The CDR3 bases are TGTGCCAGCAGCCTAGACAGTCAGCCCCAGCATTTT. Translating gives CASSLDSQPQHF.

In the case of this clone: In the same sample, other DNA sequences code for this CDR3. The chain combines TRBV20-1 with TRBJ1-1; the D gene is possibly TRBD1 (5 bases). The CDR3 consists of 11 residues. From germline, CDR1 is DFQATT and CDR2 SNEGSKA (reference sequence). Trimming shortened V by 8 bases and J by 2 bases, and 9 bases separated the two germline ends. The CDR3 loop reads CSPRVNTEAFF. CDR3 sequence (DNA): TGCAGTCCCAGGGTTAACACTGAAGCTTTCTTT.

The chain has TRBV19 and TRBJ2-1; D not resolved. Germline V CDR1 and CDR2: LNHDA, SQIVND (reference sequence). Trimming took 6 bases from V and 0 from J, leaving 12 bases between them. This CDR3 has 15 amino acids. The CDR3 region has the DNA TGTGCCAGTAGCTCCGACTTTAGCTCCTACAATGAGCAGTTCTTC. Its translation: CASSSDFSSYNEQFF.

V usage is TRBV5-4 and J usage is TRBJ1-1, with D tentatively TRBD1 (5 bases). Germline CDR1 is SGHNT and CDR2 is YYREEE (reference sequence). V was trimmed by 0 bases and J by 0 bases, leaving 6 bases between them. The CDR3 loop spans 14 amino acids. The CDR3 reads CASSLGGMNTEAFF. CDR3 nucleotide sequence: TGTGCCAGCAGCTTGGGGGGGATGAACACTGAAGCTTTCTTT.

The CDR3 nucleotides read TGCGCCAGCAGCGAAAGACTAGCCAGCACCGGGGAGCTGTTTTTT. Its translation is CASSERLASTGELFF. The V call is TRBV5-1, the J call TRBJ2-2; the match to TRBD2 covers 7 bases. Germline CDR1 reads SGHRS; CDR2 reads YFSETQ. V lost 4 bases and J lost 4; bases outside the gene matches: 7. The CDR3 is 15 amino acids.

The rearrangement joins TRBV3-1 (or the pseudogene TRBV3-2) to TRBJ2-1; D possibly corresponds to TRBD2 (7 bases). Trimming left V 1 base short and J 1 base short, with 11 bases between. The CDR3 runs to 16 residues. Per germline, CDR1 LGHDT and CDR2 YNNKEL (reference sequence). The CDR3 here is CASSQGGGGSYNEQFF. CDR3 nucleotides: TGTGCCAGCAGCCAAGGGGGGGGCGGTTCCTACAATGAGCAGTTCTTC.

This chain links TRBV23-1 with TRBJ1-5; D not certain. TRBV23-1 is assigned to the ORF class and has an uncertain function. The CDR3 spans 17 residues. V dropped 1 base and J dropped 0 bases, with 13 bases sitting between them. This CDR3 reads CASSQLGSSGSNQPQHF. The CDR3 DNA follows: TGCGCCAGCAGTCAATTAGGGTCATCGGGTAGCAATCAGCCCCAGCATTTT.

Here the CDR3 reads CASREGYAPRETQYF. The CDR3 DNA reads as TGCGCCAGCAGGGAGGGCTACGCCCCGCGGGAGACCCAGTACTTC. The chain has TRBV10-1 and TRBJ2-5; a weak D match, TRBD2 (6 bases). Germline CDR1 is WNHNN and CDR2 is SYGVQD (reference sequence). The CDR3 totals 15 residues. The ends were cut back, 6 bases at V and 5 bases at J, with 19 bases in the middle.

The chain employs TRBV4-1 and TRBJ1-1, with D maybe TRBD1 (5 bases). The V gene's germline CDR1 is MGHRA and CDR2 YSYEKL. V was trimmed by 0 bases and J by 0 bases, leaving 8 bases between them. The CDR3 consists of 15 residues. Here the CDR3 DNA reads TGCGCCAGCAGCCAAGAAAGGACATTGAACACTGAAGCTTTCTTT. Translation gives CASSQERTLNTEAFF.